This TCR beta chain was sequenced in a study of T and B cells in COVID-19 patients. Multiplex PCR with BIOMED2 TRB-A/B primer pools amplified TRB rearrangements. Via MiXCR, TCRdb re-called the multiplex PCR reads, giving one row per CDR3 protein. The data hold around 5,100 distinct CDR3 sequences, with less than 30% observed a single time. To note about this clonotype: A read error may produce the germline difference seen at one junction end.

Blood genomic DNA input for TRB amplification was about 250-550 ng. From germline, CDR1 is SGHKS and CDR2 YYEKEE (reference sequence). The CDR3 contains 15 residues. J is TRBJ2-3 and V is TRBV5-5; perhaps D is TRBD1 or TRBD2 (5 bases each). This sequence originates from a human donor with active COVID-19. The sequenced sample was blood. DNA of the CDR3: TGCGCCAGTTCGAACCTAGGGGACGTCCCAGATACGCAGTATTTT. This sequence encodes CASSNLGDVPDTQYF.